A selection of T cell receptor beta chains follows, all from one sample in a study of blood T cell repertoires in COVID-19. TCRdb's copy holds only in-frame clones and misses some; the assay was immunoSEQ multiplex PCR. Of roughly 87,000 clones in the sample, around 87% were seen once. The source material was peripheral blood. Source of these receptors: a man aged 40-55 years with acute or convalescent COVID-19. The CDR3 runs from the conserved cysteine through the conserved F or W. D genes are given only for firm matches. For some rows the clone size is stated as once, few or many, or as a class when expanded; others skip it.

j_call,clone_size,v_call,d_call,cdr3_aa,cdr3_nt
TRBJ1-5,NA,TRBV2,NA,CASDGATRSNQPQHF,TGTGCCAGCGACGGAGCTACCCGGAGCAATCAGCCCCAGCATTTT
TRBJ2-5,NA,TRBV5-1,TRBD2,CASKIAGGLETQYF,TGCGCCAGCAAAATAGCGGGGGGATTAGAGACCCAGTACTTC
TRBJ1-3,NA,TRBV6-5,NA,CASFWARGRENTIYF,TGTGCCAGCTTCTGGGCGCGGGGTCGGGAAAACACCATATATTTT
TRBJ2-3,NA,TRBV4-1,TRBD2,CASRDMGLSTDTQYF,TGCGCCAGCAGGGACATGGGACTAAGCACAGATACGCAGTATTTT
TRBJ1-3,NA,TRBV30,NA,CAWSPGVLVSGNTIYF,TGTGCCTGGAGTCCTGGAGTCCTGGTCTCTGGAAACACCATATATTTT
TRBJ2-3,NA,TRBV24-1,TRBD1,CATSRDRGTDTQYF,TGTGCCACAAGCCGGGACAGGGGTACAGATACGCAGTATTTT
TRBJ1-5,NA,TRBV5-6,TRBD1,CASSFRGGAGNQPQHF,TGTGCCAGCAGCTTCAGAGGGGGCGCGGGCAATCAGCCCCAGCATTTT
TRBJ1-2,few,TRBV30,NA,CAWSERSDYGYTF,TGTGCCTGGAGTGAACGCAGTGACTATGGCTACACCTTC
TRBJ2-2,few,TRBV7-3,TRBD2,CASSSGTSGGTGELFF,TGTGCCAGCAGCTCCGGGACTAGCGGGGGGACCGGGGAGCTGTTTTTT
TRBJ1-4,NA,TRBV9,TRBD1,CASSFRTGTNEKLFF,TGTGCCAGCAGCTTCCGGACAGGAACTAATGAAAAACTGTTTTTT
TRBJ2-1,NA,TRBV9,TRBD1,CASSVAGGTIEQFF,TGTGCCAGCAGCGTAGCAGGGGGCACGATTGAGCAGTTCTTC
TRBJ2-3,NA,TRBV7-8,TRBD2,CASTFSGGAGRTDTQYF,TGTGCCAGCACCTTTAGCGGGGGGGCCGGGAGGACAGATACGCAGTATTTT
TRBJ2-1,NA,TRBV5-1,NA,CASSSQIGVITYNEQFF,TGCGCCAGCAGCTCACAAATCGGGGTAATAACCTACAATGAGCAGTTCTTC
TRBJ2-3,NA,TRBV7-8,NA,CASSLGYGVTDTQYF,TGTGCCAGCAGCTTAGGATACGGGGTGACAGATACGCAGTATTTT
TRBJ2-1,NA,TRBV15,TRBD2,CATSASGESSYNEQFF,TGTGCCACCAGCGCTAGCGGGGAGAGTTCTTACAATGAGCAGTTCTTC
TRBJ1-5,NA,TRBV27,NA,CASSSLGNQPQHF,TGTGCCAGCAGCTCCCTTGGCAATCAGCCCCAGCATTTT
TRBJ1-3,NA,TRBV6-1,NA,CASSEEVRGARDTIYF,TGTGCCAGCAGTGAAGAAGTACGTGGGGCTCGGGACACCATATATTTT
TRBJ1-2,NA,TRBV6-5,TRBD1,CASDRANYGYTF,TGTGCCAGCGACAGGGCTAACTATGGCTACACCTTC
TRBJ1-2,few,TRBV15,NA,CATSRALGQHYGYTF,TGTGCCACCAGCAGAGCCCTCGGACAGCACTATGGCTACACCTTC
TRBJ1-1,NA,TRBV19,NA,CASSISSGSTEAFF,TGTGCCAGTAGTATTTCCAGCGGATCCACTGAAGCTTTCTTT
TRBJ2-3,once,TRBV13,TRBD2,CASSSKTSGPSGYTDTQYF,TGTGCCAGCAGCTCCAAGACTAGCGGGCCCTCGGGATACACAGATACGCAGTATTTT
TRBJ2-1,NA,TRBV2,TRBD2,CASRRTSDNEQFF,TGTGCCAGCAGAAGGACTAGCGACAATGAGCAGTTCTTC
TRBJ2-1,few,TRBV7-6,NA,CASSLQGSGDEQFF,TGTGCCAGCAGCTTACAGGGGTCAGGCGATGAGCAGTTCTTC
TRBJ1-2,NA,TRBV3-1/TRBV3-2,NA,CASSQIDRNYGYTF,TGTGCCAGCAGCCAAATCGACAGAAACTATGGCTACACCTTC